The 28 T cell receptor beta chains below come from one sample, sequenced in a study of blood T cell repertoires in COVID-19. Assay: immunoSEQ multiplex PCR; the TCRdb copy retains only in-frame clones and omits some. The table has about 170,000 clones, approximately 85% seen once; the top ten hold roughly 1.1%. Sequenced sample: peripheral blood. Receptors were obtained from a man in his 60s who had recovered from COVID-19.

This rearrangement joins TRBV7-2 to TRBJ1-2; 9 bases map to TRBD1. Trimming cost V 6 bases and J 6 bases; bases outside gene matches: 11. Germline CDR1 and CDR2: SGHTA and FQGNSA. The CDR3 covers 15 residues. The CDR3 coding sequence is TGTGCCAGCAGTAGCGGGGGGACAGGGTTACATGGCTACACCTTC. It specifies CASSSGGTGLHGYTF. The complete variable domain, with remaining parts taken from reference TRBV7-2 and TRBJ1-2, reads GAGVSQSPSNKVTEKGKDVELRCDPISGHTALYWYRQSLGQGLEFLIYFQGNSAPDKSGLPSDRFSAERTGGSVSTLTIQRTQQEDSAVYLCASSSGGTGLHGYTFGSGTRLTVV.

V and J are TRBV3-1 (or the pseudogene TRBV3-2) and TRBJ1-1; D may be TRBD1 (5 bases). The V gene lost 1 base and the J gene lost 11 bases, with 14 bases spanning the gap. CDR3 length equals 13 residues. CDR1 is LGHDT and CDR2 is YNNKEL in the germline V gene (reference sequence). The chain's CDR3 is CASSQVAGEAAFF. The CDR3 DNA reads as TGTGCCAGCAGCCAAGTAGCGGGGGAGGCCGCTTTCTTT.

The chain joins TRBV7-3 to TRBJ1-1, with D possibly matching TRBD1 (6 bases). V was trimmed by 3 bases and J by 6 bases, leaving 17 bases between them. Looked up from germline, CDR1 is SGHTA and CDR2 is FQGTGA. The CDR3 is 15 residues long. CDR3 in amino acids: CASSLLVGGNAEAFF. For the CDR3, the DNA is TGTGCCAGCAGCTTGTTAGTAGGGGGAAACGCTGAAGCTTTCTTT.

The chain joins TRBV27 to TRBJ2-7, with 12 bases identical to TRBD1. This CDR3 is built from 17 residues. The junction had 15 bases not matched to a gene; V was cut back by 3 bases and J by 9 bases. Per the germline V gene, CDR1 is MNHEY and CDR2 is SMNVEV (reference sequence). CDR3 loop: CASSFTSVGTGGFGQYF. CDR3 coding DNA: TGTGCCAGCAGTTTTACATCGGTGGGGACAGGGGGCTTTGGGCAGTACTTC.

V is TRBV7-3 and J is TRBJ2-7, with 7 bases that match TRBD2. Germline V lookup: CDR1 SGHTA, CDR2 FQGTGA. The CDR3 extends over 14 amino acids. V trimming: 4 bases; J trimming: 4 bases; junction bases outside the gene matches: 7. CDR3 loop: CASSSHGGSYEQYF. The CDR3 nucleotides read TGTGCCAGCAGCTCTCACGGGGGGTCGTACGAGCAGTACTTC.

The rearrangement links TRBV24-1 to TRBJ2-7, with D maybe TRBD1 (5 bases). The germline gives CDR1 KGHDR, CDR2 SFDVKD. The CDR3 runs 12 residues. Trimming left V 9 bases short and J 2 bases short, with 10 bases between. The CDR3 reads CATRDRTYEQYF. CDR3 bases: TGTGCCACCCGAGACAGAACCTACGAGCAGTACTTC.

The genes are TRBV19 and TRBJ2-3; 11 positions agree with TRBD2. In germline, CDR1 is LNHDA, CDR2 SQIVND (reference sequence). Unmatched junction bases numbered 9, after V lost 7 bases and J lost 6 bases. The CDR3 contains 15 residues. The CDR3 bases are TGTGCCAGTACATTGGGTGCTAGCGGGGGGGATACGCAGTATTTT. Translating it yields CASTLGASGGDTQYF. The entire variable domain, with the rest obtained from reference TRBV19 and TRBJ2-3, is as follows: DGGITQSPKYLFRKEGQNVTLSCEQNLNHDAMYWYRQDPGQGLRLIYYSQIVNDFQKGDIAEGYSVSREKKESFPLTVTSAQKNPTAFYLCASTLGASGGDTQYFGPGTRLTVL.

The CDR3 DNA reads TGTGCCAGCTCACCACGCGGGGGGGCCGATACAGATACGCAGTATTTT. The encoded protein is CASSPRGGADTDTQYF. V is TRBV18 and J is TRBJ2-3; the match to TRBD2 covers 9 bases. Germline V lookup: CDR1 KGHSH, CDR2 LQKENI. J was trimmed by 3 bases and V by 1 base; bases with no gene match: 5. CDR3 length: 16 residues. The whole variable domain, filled in from reference TRBV18 and TRBJ2-3, reads NAGVMQNPRHLVRRRGQEARLRCSPMKGHSHVYWYRQLPEEGLKFMVYLQKENIIDESGMPKERFSAEFPKEGPSILRIQQVVRGDSAAYFCASSPRGGADTDTQYFGPGTRLTVL.

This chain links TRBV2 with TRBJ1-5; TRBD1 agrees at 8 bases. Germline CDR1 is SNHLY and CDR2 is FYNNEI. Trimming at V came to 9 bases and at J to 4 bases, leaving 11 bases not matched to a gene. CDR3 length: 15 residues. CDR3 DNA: TGTGCCAGTGGGGTACAGGGGGTCCCAAATCAGCCCCAGCATTTT. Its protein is CASGVQGVPNQPQHF.

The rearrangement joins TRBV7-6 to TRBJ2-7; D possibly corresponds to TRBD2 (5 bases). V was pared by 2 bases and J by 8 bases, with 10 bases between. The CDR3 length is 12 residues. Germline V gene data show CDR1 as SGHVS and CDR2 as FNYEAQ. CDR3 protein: CASSLSTGKQYF. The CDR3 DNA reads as TGTGCCAGCAGCTTATCAACGGGGAAGCAGTACTTC.

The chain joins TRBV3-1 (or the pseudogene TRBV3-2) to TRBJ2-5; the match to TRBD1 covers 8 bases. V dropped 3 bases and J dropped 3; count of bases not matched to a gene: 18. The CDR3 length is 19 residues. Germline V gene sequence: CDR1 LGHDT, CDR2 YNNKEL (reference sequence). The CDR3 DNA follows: TGTGCCAGCAGCCATCTCTTCCGGGACAGGACAAACTTAAAAGAGACCCAGTACTTC. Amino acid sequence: CASSHLFRDRTNLKETQYF.

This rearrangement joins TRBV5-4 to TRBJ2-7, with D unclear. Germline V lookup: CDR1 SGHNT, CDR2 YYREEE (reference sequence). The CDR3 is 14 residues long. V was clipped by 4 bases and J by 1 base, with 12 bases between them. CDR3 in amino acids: CASSRDIESYEQYF. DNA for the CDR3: TGTGCCAGCAGCCGCGACATCGAATCCTACGAGCAGTACTTC.

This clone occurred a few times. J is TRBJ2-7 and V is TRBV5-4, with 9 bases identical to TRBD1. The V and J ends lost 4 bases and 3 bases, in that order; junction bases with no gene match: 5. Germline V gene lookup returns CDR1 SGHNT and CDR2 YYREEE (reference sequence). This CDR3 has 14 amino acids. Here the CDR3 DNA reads TGTGCCAGCAGCCACCCGGGACAGGGCTACGAGCAGTACTTC. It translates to CASSHPGQGYEQYF. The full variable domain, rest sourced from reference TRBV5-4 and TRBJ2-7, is ETGVTQSPTHLIKTRGQQVTLRCSSQSGHNTVSWYQQALGQGPQFIFQYYREEENGRGNFPPRFSGLQFPNYSSELNVNALELDDSALYLCASSHPGQGYEQYFGPGTRLTVT.

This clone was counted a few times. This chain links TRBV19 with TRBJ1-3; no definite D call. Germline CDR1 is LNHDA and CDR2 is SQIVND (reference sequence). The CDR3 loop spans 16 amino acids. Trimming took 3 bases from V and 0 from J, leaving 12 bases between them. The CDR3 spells CASSMARPLSGNTIYF. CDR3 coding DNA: TGTGCCAGTAGTATGGCCAGGCCTCTCTCTGGAAACACCATATATTTT.

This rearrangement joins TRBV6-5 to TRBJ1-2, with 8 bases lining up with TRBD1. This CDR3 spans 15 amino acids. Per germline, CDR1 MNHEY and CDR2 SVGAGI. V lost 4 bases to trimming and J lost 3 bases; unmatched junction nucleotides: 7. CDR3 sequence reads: CASSFGQGKYYGYTF. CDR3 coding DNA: TGTGCCAGCAGTTTCGGACAGGGAAAATACTATGGCTACACCTTC.

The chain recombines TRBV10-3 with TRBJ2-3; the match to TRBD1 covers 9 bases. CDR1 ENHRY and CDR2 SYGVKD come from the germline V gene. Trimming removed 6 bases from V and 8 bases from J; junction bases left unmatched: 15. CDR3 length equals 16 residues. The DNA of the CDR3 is TGTGCCATCAGCTCCCAGGAGGGACAGGGCTCCTTTACGCAGTATTTT. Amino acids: CAISSQEGQGSFTQYF.

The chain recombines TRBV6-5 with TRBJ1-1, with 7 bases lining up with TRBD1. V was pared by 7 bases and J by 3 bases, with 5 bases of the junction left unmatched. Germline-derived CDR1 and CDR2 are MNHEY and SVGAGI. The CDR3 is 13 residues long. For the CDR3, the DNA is TGTGCCAGCACCCAGGGACAGTACACTGAAGCTTTCTTT. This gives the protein CASTQGQYTEAFF.

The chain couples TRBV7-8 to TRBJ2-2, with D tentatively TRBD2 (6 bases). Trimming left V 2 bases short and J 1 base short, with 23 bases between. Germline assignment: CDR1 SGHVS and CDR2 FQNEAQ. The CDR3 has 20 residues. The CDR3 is CASSLWPKEGQGGNTGELFF. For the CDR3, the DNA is TGTGCCAGCAGCTTATGGCCCAAAGAAGGGCAGGGAGGGAACACCGGGGAGCTGTTTTTT. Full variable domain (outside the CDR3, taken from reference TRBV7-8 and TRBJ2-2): GAGVSQSPRYKVAKRGQDVALRCDPISGHVSLFWYQQALGQGPEFLTYFQNEAQLDKSGLPSDRFFAERPEGSVSTLKIQRTQQEDSAVYLCASSLWPKEGQGGNTGELFFGEGSRLTVL.

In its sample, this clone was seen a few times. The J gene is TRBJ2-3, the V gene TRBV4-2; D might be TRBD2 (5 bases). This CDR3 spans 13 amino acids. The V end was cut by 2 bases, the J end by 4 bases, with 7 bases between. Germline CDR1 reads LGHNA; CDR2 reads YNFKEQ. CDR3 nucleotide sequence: TGTGCCAGCAGCCAACCGGGGTCAGATACGCAGTATTTT. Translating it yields CASSQPGSDTQYF.

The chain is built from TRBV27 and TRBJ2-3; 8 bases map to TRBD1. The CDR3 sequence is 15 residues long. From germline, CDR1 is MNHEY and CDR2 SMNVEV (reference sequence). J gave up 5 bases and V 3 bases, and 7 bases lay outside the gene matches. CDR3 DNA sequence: TGTGCCAGCAGTTTGGGGGCAGGGGGCATAGATACGCAGTATTTT. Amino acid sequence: CASSLGAGGIDTQYF.

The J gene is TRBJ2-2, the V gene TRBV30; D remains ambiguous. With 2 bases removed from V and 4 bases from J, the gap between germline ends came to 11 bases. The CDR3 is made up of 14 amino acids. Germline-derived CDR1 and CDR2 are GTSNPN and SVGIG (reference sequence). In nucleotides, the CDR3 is TGTGCCTGGAGTACGGTCGGTGGCACCGGGGAGCTGTTTTTT. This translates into CAWSTVGGTGELFF.

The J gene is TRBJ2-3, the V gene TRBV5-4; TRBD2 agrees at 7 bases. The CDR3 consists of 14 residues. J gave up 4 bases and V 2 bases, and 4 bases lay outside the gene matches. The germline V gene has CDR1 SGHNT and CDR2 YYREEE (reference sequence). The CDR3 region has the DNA TGTGCCAGCAGCTTCTCGGGGGGTTCAGATACGCAGTATTTT. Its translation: CASSFSGGSDTQYF.

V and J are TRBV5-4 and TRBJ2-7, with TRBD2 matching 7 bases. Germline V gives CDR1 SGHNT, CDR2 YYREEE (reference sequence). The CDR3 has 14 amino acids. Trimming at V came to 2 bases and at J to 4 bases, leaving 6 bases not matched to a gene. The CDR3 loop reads CASSFRGEGYEQYF. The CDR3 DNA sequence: TGTGCCAGCAGCTTTCGCGGGGAGGGTTACGAGCAGTACTTC.

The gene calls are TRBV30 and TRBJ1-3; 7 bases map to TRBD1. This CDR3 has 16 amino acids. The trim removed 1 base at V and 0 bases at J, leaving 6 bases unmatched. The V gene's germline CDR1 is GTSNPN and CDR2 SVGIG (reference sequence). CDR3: CAWSGGQAFSGNTIYF. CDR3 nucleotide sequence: TGTGCCTGGAGTGGAGGACAGGCTTTCTCTGGAAACACCATATATTTT.

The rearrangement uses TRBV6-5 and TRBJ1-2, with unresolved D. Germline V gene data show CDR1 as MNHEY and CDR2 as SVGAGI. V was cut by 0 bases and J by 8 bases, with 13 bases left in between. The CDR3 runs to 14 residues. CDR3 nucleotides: TGTGCCAGCAGTTACTCCGACAAGGCGGGGGGCTACACCTTC. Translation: CASSYSDKAGGYTF.

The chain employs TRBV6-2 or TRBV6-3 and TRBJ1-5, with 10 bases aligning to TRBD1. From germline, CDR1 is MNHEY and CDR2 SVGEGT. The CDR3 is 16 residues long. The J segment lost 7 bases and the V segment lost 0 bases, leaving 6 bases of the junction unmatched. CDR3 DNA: TGTGCCAGCAGTTACTCCCCTAGGGACAGGGGACAGCCCCAGCATTTT. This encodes CASSYSPRDRGQPQHF.

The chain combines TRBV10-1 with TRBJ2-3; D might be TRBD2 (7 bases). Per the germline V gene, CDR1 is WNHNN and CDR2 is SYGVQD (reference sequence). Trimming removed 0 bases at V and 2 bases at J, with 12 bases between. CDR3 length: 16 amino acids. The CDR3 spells CASSESGGHHTDTQYF. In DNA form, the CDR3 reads TGCGCCAGCAGTGAGTCGGGGGGGCACCACACAGATACGCAGTATTTT.

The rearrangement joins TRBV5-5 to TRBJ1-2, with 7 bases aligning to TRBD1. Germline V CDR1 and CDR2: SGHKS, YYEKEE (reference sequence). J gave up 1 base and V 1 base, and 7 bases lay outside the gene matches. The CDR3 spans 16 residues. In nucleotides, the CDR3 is TGTGCCAGCAGCTTGTCCGGGACAGTCCTTAACTATGGCTACACCTTC. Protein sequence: CASSLSGTVLNYGYTF.